This T cell receptor beta chain is from a study of radiotherapy plus CTLA-4 blockade in lung cancer. Assay used: immunoSEQ multiplex PCR; TCRdb lists only in-frame clones, some missing. There are about 27,000 clones in the sample; approximately 73% occur only once, and approximately 3.8% lies in the top ten. Germline CDR1 and CDR2: LNHDA and SQIVND (reference sequence). V lost 5 bases, J lost 2 bases, and 13 bases lay in between. This CDR3 spans 14 amino acids. The chain combines TRBV19 with TRBJ2-7, with a weak D call TRBD2 (5 bases). The sequences come from peripheral blood, collected from a patient treated with radiotherapy plus ipilimumab. The TCR was taken from a human donor with non-small cell lung cancer who had stable disease on radiotherapy plus ipilimumab. The CDR3 loop reads CASSAGGGPYEQYF. CDR3 sequence (DNA): TGTGCCAGTAGTGCGGGTGGAGGTCCCTACGAGCAGTACTTC.